This T cell receptor (beta chain) was recovered during a study of blood T cells in healthy people across ages. V gave up 3 bases and J gave up 2 bases, with 9 bases separating them. CDR1 is SGHTA and CDR2 is FQGNSA in the germline V gene. This CDR3 is 14 amino acids long. The table lists this clonotype with a few counts. The second PCR ran roughly 6 to 11 cycles with a sample-barcoded 5' primer and J-beta primers. No fewer than 2.5 million CDR3-containing paired-end reads came from each sample. TCRdb re-derived calls from the 5' RACE reads in MiXCR, one entry per CDR3 protein. Of about 630,000 distinct CDR3 sequences listed, around 21% are singletons.

The V and J genes are TRBV7-2 and TRBJ2-3; D gene ambiguous. The sequencing input was blood. This clonotype was sampled from a man in his 70s in good health. The CDR3 loop reads CASSLNSHTDTQYF. CDR3 in DNA: TGTGCCAGCAGCTTGAATAGTCACACAGATACGCAGTATTTT. Looking up the rest from reference TRBV7-2 and TRBJ2-3 gives the full variable domain: GAGVSQSPSNKVTEKGKDVELRCDPISGHTALYWYRQSLGQGLEFLIYFQGNSAPDKSGLPSDRFSAERTGGSVSTLTIQRTQQEDSAVYLCASSLNSHTDTQYFGPGTRLTVL.